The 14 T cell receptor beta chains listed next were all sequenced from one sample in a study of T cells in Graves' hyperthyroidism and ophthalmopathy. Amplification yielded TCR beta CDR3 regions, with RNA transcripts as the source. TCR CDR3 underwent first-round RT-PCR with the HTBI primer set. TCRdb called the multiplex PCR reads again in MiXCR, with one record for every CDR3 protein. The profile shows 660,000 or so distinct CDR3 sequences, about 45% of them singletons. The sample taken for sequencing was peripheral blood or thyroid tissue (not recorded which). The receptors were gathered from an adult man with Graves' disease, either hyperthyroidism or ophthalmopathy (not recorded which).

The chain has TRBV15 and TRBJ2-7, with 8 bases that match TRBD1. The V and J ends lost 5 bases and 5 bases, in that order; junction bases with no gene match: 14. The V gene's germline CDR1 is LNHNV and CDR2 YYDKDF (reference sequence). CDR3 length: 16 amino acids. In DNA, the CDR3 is TGTGCCACCAGCGCCCGACAGGGGAGCGAGTCGGACGAGCAGTACTTC. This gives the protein CATSARQGSESDEQYF.

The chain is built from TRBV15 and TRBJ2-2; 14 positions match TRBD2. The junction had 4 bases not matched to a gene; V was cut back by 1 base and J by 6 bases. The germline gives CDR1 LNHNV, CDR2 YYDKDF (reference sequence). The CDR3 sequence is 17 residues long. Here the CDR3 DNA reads TGTGCCACCAGCAGAGCGGGACTAGCGGGAGTACCCGGGGAGCTGTTTTTT. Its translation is CATSRAGLAGVPGELFF.

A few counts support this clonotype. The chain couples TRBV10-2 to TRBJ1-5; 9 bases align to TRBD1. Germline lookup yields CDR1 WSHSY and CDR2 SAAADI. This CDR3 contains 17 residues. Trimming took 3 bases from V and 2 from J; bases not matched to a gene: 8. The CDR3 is CASSDPRDRVGNQPQHF. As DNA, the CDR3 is TGCGCCAGCAGTGATCCCCGGGACAGGGTTGGCAATCAGCCCCAGCATTTT.

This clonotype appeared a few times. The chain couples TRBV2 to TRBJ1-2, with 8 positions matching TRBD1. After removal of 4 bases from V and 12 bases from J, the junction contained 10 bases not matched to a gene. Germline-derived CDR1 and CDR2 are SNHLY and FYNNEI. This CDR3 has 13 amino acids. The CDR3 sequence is CASSGRGLDRDTF. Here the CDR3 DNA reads TGTGCCAGCAGTGGCAGGGGGCTTGATCGGGACACCTTC.

In DNA, the CDR3 is TGCAGTTATGGGCCGGACGGTGATCAGCCCCAGCATTTT. Encoded protein: CSYGPDGDQPQHF. This chain connects TRBV20-1 to TRBJ1-5, with D unresolved. The CDR3 spans 13 residues. The ends were cut back, 8 bases at V and 5 bases at J, with 16 bases in the middle. Germline CDR1 DFQATT, CDR2 SNEGSKA (reference sequence).

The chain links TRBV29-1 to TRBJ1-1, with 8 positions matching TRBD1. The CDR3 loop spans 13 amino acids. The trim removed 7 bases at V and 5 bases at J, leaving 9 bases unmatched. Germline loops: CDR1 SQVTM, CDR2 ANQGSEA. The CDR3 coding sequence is TGCAGCGCAGGACAGGGTCGGGGGACTGAAGCTTTCTTT. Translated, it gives CSAGQGRGTEAFF.

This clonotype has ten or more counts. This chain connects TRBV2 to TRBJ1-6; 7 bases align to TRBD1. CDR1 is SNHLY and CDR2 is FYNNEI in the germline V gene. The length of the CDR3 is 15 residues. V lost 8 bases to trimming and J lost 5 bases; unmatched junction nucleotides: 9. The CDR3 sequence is CASVGQGQNNSPLHF. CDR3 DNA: TGTGCCAGCGTTGGGCAGGGACAGAATAATTCACCCCTCCACTTT.

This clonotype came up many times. This CDR3 is CSATLQGGNQPQHF. The DNA for the CDR3 is TGCAGTGCTACCCTTCAAGGGGGCAATCAGCCCCAGCATTTT. This rearrangement joins TRBV20-1 to TRBJ1-5; weak D call: TRBD1 (5 bases). From germline, CDR1 is DFQATT and CDR2 SNEGSKA (reference sequence). The CDR3 covers 14 residues. V was trimmed by 4 bases and J by 2 bases, leaving 12 bases between them.

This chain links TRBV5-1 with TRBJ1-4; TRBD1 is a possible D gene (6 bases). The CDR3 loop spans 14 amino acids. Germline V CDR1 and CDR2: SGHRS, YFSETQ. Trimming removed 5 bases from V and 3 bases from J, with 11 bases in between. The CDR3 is CASRQGTSNEKLFF. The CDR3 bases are TGCGCCAGCAGGCAGGGGACTTCTAATGAAAAACTGTTTTTT.

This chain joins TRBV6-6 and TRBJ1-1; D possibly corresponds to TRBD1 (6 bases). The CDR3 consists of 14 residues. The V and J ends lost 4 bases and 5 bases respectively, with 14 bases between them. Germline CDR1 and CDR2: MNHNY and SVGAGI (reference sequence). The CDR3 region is CASSLVRGRTEAFF. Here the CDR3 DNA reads TGTGCCAGCAGTTTAGTTAGGGGGAGGACTGAAGCTTTCTTT.

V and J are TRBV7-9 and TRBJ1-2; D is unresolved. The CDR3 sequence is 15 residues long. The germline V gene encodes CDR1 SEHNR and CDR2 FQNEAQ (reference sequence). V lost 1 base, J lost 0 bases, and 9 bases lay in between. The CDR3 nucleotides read TGTGCCAGCAGCTTAGGAACAAAAGCTAACTATGGCTACACCTTC. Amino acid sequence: CASSLGTKANYGYTF.

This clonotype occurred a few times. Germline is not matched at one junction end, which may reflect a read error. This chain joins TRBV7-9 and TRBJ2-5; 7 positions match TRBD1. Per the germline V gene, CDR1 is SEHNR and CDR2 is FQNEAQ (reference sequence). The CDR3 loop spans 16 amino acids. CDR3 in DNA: TGTGCCAGCAGCTCGACCTCCGGGACAGCCCAAGGGACCCAGTACTTC. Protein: CASSSTSGTAQGTQYF.

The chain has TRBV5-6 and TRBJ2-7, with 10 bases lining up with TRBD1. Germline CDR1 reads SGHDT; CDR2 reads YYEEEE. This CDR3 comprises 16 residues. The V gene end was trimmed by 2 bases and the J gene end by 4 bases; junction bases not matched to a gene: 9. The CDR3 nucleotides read TGTGCCAGCAGCTTCCGGGACAGGGGACTGCCATACGAGCAGTACTTC. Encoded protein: CASSFRDRGLPYEQYF.

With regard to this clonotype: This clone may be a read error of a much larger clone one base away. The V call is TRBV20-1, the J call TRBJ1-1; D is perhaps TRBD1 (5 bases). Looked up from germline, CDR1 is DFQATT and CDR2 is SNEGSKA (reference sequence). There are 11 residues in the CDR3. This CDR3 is CRVTGNTEAFF. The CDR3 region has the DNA TGCCGTGTAACAGGGAACACTGAAGCTTTCTTT.